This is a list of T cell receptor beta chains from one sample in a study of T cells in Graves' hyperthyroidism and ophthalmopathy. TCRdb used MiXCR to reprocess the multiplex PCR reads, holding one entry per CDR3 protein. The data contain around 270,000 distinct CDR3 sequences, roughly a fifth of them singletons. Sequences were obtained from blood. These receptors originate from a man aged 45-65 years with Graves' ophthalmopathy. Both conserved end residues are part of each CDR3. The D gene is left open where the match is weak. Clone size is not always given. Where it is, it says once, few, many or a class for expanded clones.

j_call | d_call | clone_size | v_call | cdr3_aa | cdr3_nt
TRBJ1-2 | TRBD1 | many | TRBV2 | CASSEAQGGFRVHYGYTF | TGTGCCAGCAGTGAAGCGCAGGGGGGGTTCCGGGTACACTATGGCTACACCTTC
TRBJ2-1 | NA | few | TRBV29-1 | CSATPQSGDGNEQFF | TGCAGCGCCACGCCCCAGAGCGGAGATGGGAATGAGCAGTTCTTC
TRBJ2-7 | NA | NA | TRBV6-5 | CASSYGRGLHEQYF | TGTGCCAGCAGTTACGGGAGAGGCCTTCACGAGCAGTACTTC
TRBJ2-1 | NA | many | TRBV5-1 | CASSLGWTPTDNEQFF | TGCGCCAGCAGCTTGGGATGGACACCCACCGACAATGAGCAGTTCTTC
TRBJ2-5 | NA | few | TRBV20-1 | CSAPRLETQYF | TGCAGTGCTCCGCGGTTAGAGACCCAGTACTTC
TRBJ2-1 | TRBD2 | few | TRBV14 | CASSHVGLADYNEQFF | TGTGCCAGCAGCCATGTGGGACTAGCCGATTACAATGAGCAGTTCTTC
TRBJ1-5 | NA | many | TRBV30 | CAWSAGELKPQHF | TGTGCCTGGAGTGCAGGGGAATTGAAGCCCCAGCATTTT
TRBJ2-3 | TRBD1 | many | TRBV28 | CASSRDRADTQYF | TGTGCCAGCAGCAGGGACAGGGCGGATACGCAGTATTTT
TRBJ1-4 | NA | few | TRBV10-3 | CAISAAGAGVGEKLFF | TGTGCCATCAGTGCCGCCGGGGCAGGGGTGGGGGAAAAACTGTTTTTT
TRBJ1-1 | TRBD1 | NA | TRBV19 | CASSSRTGELGTEAFF | TGTGCCAGTAGCTCCCGGACAGGGGAACTGGGCACTGAAGCTTTCTTT
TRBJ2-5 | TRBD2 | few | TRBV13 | CASSLKSWEREETQYF | TGTGCCAGCAGCTTAAAGTCTTGGGAGCGGGAGGAGACCCAGTACTTC
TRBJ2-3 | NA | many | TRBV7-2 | CASSLMVRPSTQYF | TGTGCCAGCAGCTTAATGGTCCGGCCTAGTACGCAGTATTTT
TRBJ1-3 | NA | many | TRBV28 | CASNREAAGNTIYF | TGTGCCAGCAACAGGGAAGCCGCTGGAAACACCATATATTTT
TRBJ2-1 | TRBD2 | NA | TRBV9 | CASSVGGRVNEQFF | TGTGCCAGCAGCGTAGGCGGGAGGGTAAATGAGCAGTTCTTC
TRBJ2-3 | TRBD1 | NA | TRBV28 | CASVQGGADTQYF | TGTGCCAGCGTACAGGGGGGCGCAGATACGCAGTATTTT
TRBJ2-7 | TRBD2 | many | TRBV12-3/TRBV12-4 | CASSSSRRGAKDEQYF | TGTGCCAGCAGTTCCTCCCGGCGGGGGGCAAAGGACGAGCAGTACTTC
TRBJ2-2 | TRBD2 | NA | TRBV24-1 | CATSDFYSLAGNTGELFF | TGTGCCACCAGTGATTTTTACTCACTAGCGGGGAACACCGGGGAGCTGTTTTTT
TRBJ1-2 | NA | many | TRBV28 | CASSLSEVSVGYTF | TGTGCCAGCAGTTTATCCGAGGTGTCTGTAGGCTACACCTTC
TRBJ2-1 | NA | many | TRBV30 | CAWSVRRSRSLSYNEQFF | TGTGCCTGGAGTGTACGCCGCTCTAGGTCACTGTCCTACAATGAGCAGTTCTTC
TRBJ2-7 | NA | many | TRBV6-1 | CASTQPTDGTYEQYF | TGTGCCAGCACCCAACCAACCGACGGGACCTACGAGCAGTACTTC
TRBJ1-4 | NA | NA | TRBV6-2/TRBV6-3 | CASSDLDGSDEKLFF | TGTGCCAGCAGTGATCTCGACGGGTCGGACGAAAAACTGTTTTTT
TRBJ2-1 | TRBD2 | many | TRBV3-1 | CASSLLAGSYNEQFF | TGTGCCAGCAGCCTACTAGCGGGATCCTACAATGAGCAGTTCTTC
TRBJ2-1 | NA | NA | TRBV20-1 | CSAITGDGYNEQFF | TGCAGTGCCATCACGGGGGACGGCTACAATGAGCAGTTCTTC
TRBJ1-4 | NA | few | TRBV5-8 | CASGARATNEKLFF | TGTGCCAGCGGGGCCCGTGCAACTAATGAAAAACTGTTTTTT
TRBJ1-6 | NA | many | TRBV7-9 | CASSSGDGNNSPLHF | TGTGCCAGCAGCTCCGGGGACGGGAATAATTCACCCCTCCACTTT
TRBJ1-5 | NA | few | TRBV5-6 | CASSLGPPQVGGQPQHF | TGTGCCAGCAGCTTGGGGCCCCCGCAGGTTGGGGGTCAGCCCCAGCATTTT
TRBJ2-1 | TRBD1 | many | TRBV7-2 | CASSQRQGTIHNEQFF | TGTGCCAGCAGCCAAAGACAGGGGACGATCCACAATGAGCAGTTCTTC
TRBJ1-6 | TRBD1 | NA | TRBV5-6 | CASSRQGINNSPLHF | TGTGCCAGCAGCCGACAGGGGATTAATAATTCACCCCTCCACTTT
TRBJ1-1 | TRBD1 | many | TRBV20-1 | CSARRTGRNTEAFF | TGCAGTGCTAGGAGGACAGGGAGAAACACTGAAGCTTTCTTT
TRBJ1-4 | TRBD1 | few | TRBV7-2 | CASSLGVRQGGMFF | TGTGCCAGCAGCTTAGGGGTCAGGCAGGGGGGTATGTTTTTT
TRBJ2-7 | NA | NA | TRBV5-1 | CASSPSGILTYEQYF | TGCGCCAGCAGCCCGTCCGGGATCCTAACCTACGAGCAGTACTTC
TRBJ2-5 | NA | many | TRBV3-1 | CASSQSSGPQETQYF | TGTGCCAGCAGCCAATCCAGCGGCCCGCAAGAGACCCAGTACTTC
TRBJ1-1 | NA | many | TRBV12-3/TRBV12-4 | CASSFRQNTEAFF | TGTGCCAGCAGTTTTCGGCAGAACACTGAAGCTTTCTTT
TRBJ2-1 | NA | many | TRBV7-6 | CASSLARDVRNEQFF | TGTGCCAGCAGCTTAGCTCGGGACGTACGCAATGAGCAGTTCTTC
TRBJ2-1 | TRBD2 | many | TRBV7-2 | CASTSTSGSGDEQFF | TGTGCCAGCACCTCCACTAGCGGGAGTGGGGATGAGCAGTTCTTC
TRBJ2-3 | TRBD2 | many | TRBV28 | CASSLYTSGRITDTQYF | TGTGCCAGCAGTTTATATACTAGCGGGAGGATCACAGATACGCAGTATTTT
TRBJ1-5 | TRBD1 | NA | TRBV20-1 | CSARGGQASYGHQPQHF | TGCAGTGCTAGAGGAGGACAGGCCAGCTACGGGCATCAGCCCCAGCATTTT
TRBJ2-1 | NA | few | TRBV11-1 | CASSSTINEQFF | TGTGCCAGCAGCTCTACAATCAATGAGCAGTTCTTC
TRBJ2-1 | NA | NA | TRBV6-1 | CATRSSYNEQFF | TGTGCCACCAGGAGCTCCTACAATGAGCAGTTCTTC
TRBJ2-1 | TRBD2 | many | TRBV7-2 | CASSSRLAGEQFF | TGTGCCAGCAGCTCCAGACTAGCTGGTGAGCAGTTCTTC
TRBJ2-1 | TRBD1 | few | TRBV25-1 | CASSVTGGNYNEQFF | TGTGCCAGCAGTGTGACAGGGGGCAACTACAATGAGCAGTTCTTC
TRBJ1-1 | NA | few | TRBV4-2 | CASSQEAGTLTEAFF | TGTGCCAGCAGCCAAGAAGCAGGGACCCTCACTGAAGCTTTCTTT
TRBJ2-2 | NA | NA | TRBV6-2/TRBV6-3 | CASSRKPRTVTGELFF | TGTGCCAGCAGTCGAAAACCCCGGACGGTTACCGGGGAGCTGTTTTTT
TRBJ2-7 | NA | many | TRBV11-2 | CASSRTGASYEQYF | TGTGCCAGCAGCCGGACGGGGGCCTCCTACGAGCAGTACTTC
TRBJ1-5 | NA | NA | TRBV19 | CAGSAGPGGIGNQPQHF | TGTGCCGGTTCGGCAGGCCCCGGAGGTATTGGCAATCAGCCCCAGCATTTT
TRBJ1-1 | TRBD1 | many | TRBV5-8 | CASSSQGDLGAFF | TGTGCCAGCAGCTCGCAGGGGGACCTGGGAGCTTTCTTT
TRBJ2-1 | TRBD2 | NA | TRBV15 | CATSRDLAGVDNEQFF | TGTGCCACCAGCAGAGATCTAGCGGGAGTGGACAATGAGCAGTTCTTC
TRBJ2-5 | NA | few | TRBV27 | CASSSGTFQETQYF | TGTGCCAGCAGTTCCGGGACATTCCAAGAGACCCAGTACTTC
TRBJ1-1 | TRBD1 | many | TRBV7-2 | CASSLTQGANTEAFF | TGTGCCAGCAGCTTAACGCAGGGGGCGAACACTGAAGCTTTCTTT
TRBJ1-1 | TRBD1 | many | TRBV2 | CASRDRGLSEAFF | TGTGCCAGCAGGGACAGGGGCCTGAGTGAAGCTTTCTTT
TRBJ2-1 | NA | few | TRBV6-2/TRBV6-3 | CASSPMGLPTKNEQFF | TGTGCCAGCAGTCCCATGGGACTCCCTACCAAGAATGAGCAGTTCTTC